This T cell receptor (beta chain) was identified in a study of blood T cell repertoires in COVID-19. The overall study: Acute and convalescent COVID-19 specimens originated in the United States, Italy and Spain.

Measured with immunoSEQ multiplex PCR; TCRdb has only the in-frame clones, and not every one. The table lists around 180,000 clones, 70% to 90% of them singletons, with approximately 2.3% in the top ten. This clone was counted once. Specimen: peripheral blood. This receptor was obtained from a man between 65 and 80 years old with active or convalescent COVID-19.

The chain's CDR3 is CASSSTSGESQETQYF. The CDR3 region has the DNA TGTGCCAGCAGCTCGACTAGCGGGGAGTCGCAAGAGACCCAGTACTTC. The chain has TRBV7-9 and TRBJ2-5, with 11 positions matching TRBD2. With 4 bases clipped from V and 2 bases from J, the junction kept 6 bases outside the gene matches. In germline, CDR1 is SEHNR, CDR2 FQNEAQ (reference sequence). This CDR3 spans 16 amino acids.